This T cell receptor beta chain was identified during a study of cytomegalovirus exposure and HLA in healthy donors. Primers for the PCR totalled 60 Vbeta and 13 Jbeta. Some clones are missing from TCRdb's copy, which holds only in-frame ones; the method was immunoSEQ multiplex PCR. The table lists about 68,000 clones, roughly four fifths of them singletons, with 6.5% in the top ten. This CDR3 is 14 amino acids long. V was clipped by 1 base and J by 2 bases; unmatched bases: 1. The germline V gene encodes CDR1 KGHSH and CDR2 LQKENI. Sequenced input: PBMCs. The rearrangement links TRBV18 to TRBJ2-5, with 7 bases that match TRBD1. The origin of this receptor is a human donor in good health. The CDR3 DNA sequence: TGTGCCAGCTCACCACTCAGGGGGCAAGAGACCCAGTACTTC. This gives the protein CASSPLRGQETQYF.